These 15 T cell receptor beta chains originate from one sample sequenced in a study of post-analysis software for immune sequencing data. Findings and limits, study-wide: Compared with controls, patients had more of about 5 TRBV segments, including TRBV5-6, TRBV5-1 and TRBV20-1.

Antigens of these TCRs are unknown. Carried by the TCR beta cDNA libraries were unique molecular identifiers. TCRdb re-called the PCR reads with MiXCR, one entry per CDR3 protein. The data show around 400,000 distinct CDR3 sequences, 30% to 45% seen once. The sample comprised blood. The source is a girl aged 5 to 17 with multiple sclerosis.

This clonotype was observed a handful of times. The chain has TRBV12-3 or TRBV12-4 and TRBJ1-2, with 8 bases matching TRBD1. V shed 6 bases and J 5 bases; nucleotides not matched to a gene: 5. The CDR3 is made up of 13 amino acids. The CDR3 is CASSPGQEYGYTF. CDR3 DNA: TGTGCCAGCAGCCCGGGACAGGAATATGGCTACACCTTC.

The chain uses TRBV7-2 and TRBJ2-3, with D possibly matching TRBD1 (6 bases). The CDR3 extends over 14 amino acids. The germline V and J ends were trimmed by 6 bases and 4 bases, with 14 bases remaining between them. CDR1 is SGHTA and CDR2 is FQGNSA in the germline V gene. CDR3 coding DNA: TGTGCCAGCAGGGCCACAGGGTTCGCAGATACGCAGTATTTT. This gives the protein CASRATGFADTQYF.

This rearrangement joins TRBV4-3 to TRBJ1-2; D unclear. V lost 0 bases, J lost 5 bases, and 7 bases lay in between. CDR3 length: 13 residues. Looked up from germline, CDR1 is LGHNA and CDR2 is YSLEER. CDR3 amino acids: CASSQDKLYGYTF. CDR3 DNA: TGCGCCAGCAGCCAAGACAAACTTTATGGCTACACCTTC.

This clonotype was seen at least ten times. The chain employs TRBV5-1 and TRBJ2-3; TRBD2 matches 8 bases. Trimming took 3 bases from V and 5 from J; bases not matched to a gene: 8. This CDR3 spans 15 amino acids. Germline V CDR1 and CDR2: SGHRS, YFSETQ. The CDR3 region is CASSSSGGMVDTQYF. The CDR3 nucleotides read TGCGCCAGCAGCTCCTCGGGAGGGATGGTAGATACGCAGTATTTT.

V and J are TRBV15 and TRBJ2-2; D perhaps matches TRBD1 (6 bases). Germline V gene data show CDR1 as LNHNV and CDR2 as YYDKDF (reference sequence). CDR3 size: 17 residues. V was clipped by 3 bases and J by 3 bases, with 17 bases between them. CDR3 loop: CATSSGTGTIDTGELFF. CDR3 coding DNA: TGTGCCACCAGCAGTGGGACCGGGACAATCGACACCGGGGAGCTGTTTTTT. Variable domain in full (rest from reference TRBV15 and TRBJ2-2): DAMVIQNPRYQVTQFGKPVTLSCSQTLNHNVMYWYQQKSSQAPKLLFHYYDKDFNNEADTPDNFQSRRPNTSFCFLDIRSPGLGDTAMYLCATSSGTGTIDTGELFFGEGSRLTVL.

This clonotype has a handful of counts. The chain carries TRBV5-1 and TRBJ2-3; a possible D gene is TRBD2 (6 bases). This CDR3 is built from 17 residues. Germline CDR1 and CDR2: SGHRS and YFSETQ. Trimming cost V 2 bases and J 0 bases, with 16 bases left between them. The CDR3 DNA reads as TGCGCCAGCAGCTTCCCGCCGGGGAGGTCTAGCACAGATACGCAGTATTTT. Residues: CASSFPPGRSSTDTQYF.

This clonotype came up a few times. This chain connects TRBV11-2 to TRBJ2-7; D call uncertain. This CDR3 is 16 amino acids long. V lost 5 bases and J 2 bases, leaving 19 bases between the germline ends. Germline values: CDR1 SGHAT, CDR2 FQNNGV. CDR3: CASSRLPGPRPYEQYF. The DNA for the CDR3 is TGTGCCAGCAGCCGACTTCCGGGCCCGAGACCCTACGAGCAGTACTTC.

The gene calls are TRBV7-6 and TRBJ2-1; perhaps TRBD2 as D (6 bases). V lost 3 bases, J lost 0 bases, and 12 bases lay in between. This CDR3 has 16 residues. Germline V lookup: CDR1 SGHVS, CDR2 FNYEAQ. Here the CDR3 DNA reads TGTGCCAGCAGCTTTTCGTTGGGACTCTCCTACAATGAGCAGTTCTTC. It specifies CASSFSLGLSYNEQFF. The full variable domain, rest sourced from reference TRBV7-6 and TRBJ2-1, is GAGVSQSPRYKVTKRGQDVALRCDPISGHVSLYWYRQALGQGPEFLTYFNYEAQQDKSGLPNDRFSAERPEGSISTLTIQRTEQRDSAMYRCASSFSLGLSYNEQFFGPGTRLTVL.

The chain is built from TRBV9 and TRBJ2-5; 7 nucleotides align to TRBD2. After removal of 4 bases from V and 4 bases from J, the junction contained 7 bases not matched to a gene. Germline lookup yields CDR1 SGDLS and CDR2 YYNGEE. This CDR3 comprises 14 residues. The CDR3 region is CASSPGGSVETQYF. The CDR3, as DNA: TGTGCCAGCAGCCCCGGGGGGTCGGTAGAGACCCAGTACTTC.

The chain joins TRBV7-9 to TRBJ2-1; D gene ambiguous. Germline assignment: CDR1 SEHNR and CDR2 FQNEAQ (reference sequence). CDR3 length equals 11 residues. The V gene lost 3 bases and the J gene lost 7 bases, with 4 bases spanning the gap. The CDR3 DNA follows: TGTGCCAGCAGCTTTGAGAATGAGCAGTTCTTC. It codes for CASSFENEQFF.

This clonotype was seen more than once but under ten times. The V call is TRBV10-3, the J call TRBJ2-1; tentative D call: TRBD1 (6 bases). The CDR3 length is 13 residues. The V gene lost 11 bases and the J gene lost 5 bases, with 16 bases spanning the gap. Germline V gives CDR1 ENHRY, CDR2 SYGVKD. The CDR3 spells CAARGAGNNEQFF. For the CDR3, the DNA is TGTGCCGCCAGGGGAGCCGGGAACAATGAGCAGTTCTTC.

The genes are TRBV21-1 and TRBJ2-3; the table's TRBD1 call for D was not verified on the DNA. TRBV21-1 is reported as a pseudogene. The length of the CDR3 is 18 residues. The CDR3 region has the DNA TGTGCCAGCAGCAAAGCAAAGAGGTCCCGAGTCCACACAGATACGCAGTATTTT. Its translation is CASSKAKRSRVHTDTQYF.

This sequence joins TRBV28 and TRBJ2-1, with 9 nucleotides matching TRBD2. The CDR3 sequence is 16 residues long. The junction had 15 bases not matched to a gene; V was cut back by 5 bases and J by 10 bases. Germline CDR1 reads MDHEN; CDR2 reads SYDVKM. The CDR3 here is CASSPIAGALLNEQFF. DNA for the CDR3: TGTGCCAGCAGTCCCATAGCGGGGGCCCTCTTAAACGAGCAGTTCTTC.

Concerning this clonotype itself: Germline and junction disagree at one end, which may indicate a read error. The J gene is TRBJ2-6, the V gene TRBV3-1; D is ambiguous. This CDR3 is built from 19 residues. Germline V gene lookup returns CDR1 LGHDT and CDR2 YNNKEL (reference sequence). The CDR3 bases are TGTGCCCGCAGCCAAGAGGTGGGTTACAGCCACTCTGGGGCCAACGTCCTGACTTTC. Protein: CARSQEVGYSHSGANVLTF.

The CDR3 DNA sequence: TGTGCCAGCAGCTTGGTTCCAGCGGGGGGCCAAGAGACCCAGTTCTTC. This translates into CASSLVPAGGQETQFF. This sequence joins TRBV5-5 and TRBJ2-5, with 9 positions matching TRBD2. The DNA end is a closer match to TRBJ2-1, so the J assignment may be wrong. The CDR3 has 16 amino acids. In germline, CDR1 is SGHKS, CDR2 YYEKEE (reference sequence).